This is a list of T cell receptor beta chains from one sample in a study of a mutant IDH1 vaccine in newly diagnosed glioma. These receptors have no identified antigens. Sequenced by immunoSEQ multiplex PCR; TCRdb stores in-frame clones only, minus some. This table holds under 150,000 clones, about four fifths found once. This specimen was PBMCs, taken from a glioma patient whose treatment included an IDH1 peptide vaccine. Receptors originate from a man in his forties with glioma. Both conserved end residues are part of each CDR3. Each record gives: V gene, CDR3 protein.

v_call: TRBV7-9
cdr3_aa: CASTTSGRPSSYEQYF

v_call: TRBV18
cdr3_aa: CASSLDRTMNTEAFF

v_call: TRBV29-1
cdr3_aa: CSVEEEGVAASGKYNEQFF

v_call: TRBV25-1
cdr3_aa: CASSGPGVTEAFF

v_call: TRBV5-5
cdr3_aa: CASSGTSGSRLGELFF

v_call: TRBV11-3
cdr3_aa: CASSRWTSGGDNEQFF

v_call: TRBV19
cdr3_aa: CASTGSGGFGSPLHF

v_call: TRBV7-2
cdr3_aa: CASRRDLPEQFF

v_call: TRBV11-3
cdr3_aa: CASSLSGRATEAFF

v_call: TRBV9
cdr3_aa: CASSATPWASPEQFF

v_call: TRBV10-3
cdr3_aa: CAISVGPNTEAFF

v_call: TRBV5-4
cdr3_aa: CASSFAGYNEQYF

v_call: TRBV5-5
cdr3_aa: CASSSGLAQETQYF

v_call: TRBV6-4
cdr3_aa: CASSALETGGGYTF

v_call: TRBV7-9
cdr3_aa: CASSLGTPLEQYF

v_call: TRBV30
cdr3_aa: CAWSVRDGSSEQYF

v_call: TRBV11-2
cdr3_aa: CASSLRDRGLNTEAFF

v_call: TRBV6-5
cdr3_aa: CASGAMGDTQYF

v_call: TRBV7-6
cdr3_aa: CASSLRLAGVSETQYF

v_call: TRBV28
cdr3_aa: CATRPDGSTDTQYF

v_call: TRBV19
cdr3_aa: CASSYRGNQPQHF

v_call: TRBV7-3
cdr3_aa: CASSRTTQETQYF

v_call: TRBV5-6
cdr3_aa: CASSRDRGFLNSPLHF

v_call: TRBV6-6
cdr3_aa: CASSYPNRDRDNEQFF

v_call: TRBV7-8
cdr3_aa: CASSKSRGREKLFF

v_call: TRBV19
cdr3_aa: CASSPPPGRKGETQYF

v_call: TRBV7-2
cdr3_aa: CASSLELGGREHGYTF

v_call: TRBV6-5
cdr3_aa: CASSTGQFSGNTIYF

v_call: TRBV11-2
cdr3_aa: CASSLWLGDYGYTF

v_call: TRBV28
cdr3_aa: CASSFGGAGSGANVLTF

v_call: TRBV6-1
cdr3_aa: CAISGQATDTQYF

v_call: TRBV25-1
cdr3_aa: CASSTGTPLQYF